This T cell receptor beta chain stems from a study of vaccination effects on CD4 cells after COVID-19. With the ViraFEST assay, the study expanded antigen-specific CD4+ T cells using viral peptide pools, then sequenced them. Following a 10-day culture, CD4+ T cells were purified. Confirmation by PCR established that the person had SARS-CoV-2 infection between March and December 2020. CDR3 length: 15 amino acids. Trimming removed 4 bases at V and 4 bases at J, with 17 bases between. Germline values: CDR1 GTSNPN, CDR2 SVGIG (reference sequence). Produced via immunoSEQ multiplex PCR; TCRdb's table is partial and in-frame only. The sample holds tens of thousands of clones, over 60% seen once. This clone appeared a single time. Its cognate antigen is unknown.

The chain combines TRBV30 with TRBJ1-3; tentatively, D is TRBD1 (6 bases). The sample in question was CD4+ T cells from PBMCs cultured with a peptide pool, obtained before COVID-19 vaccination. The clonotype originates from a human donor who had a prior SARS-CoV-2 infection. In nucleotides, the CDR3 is TGTGCCTGGATTACTTTCAGGGGAGAAGGAAACACCATATATTTT. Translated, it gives CAWITFRGEGNTIYF.